The 30 T cell receptor beta chains reported below all come from one sample, sequenced in a study of shared clonotypes between healthy human individuals. The assay was immunoSEQ multiplex PCR, and TCRdb's table has in-frame clones only and misses some. Here the sample spans around 500,000 clones, approximately 81% being singletons. Sequencing input: PBMCs. The receptors derive from a woman between 40 and 55 years old in good health. Some clones in this sample may be carry-over from other donors' samples.

The DNA for the CDR3 is TGTGCCAGCAGCCGCTGGACAGGGATGGATCAGCCCCAGCATTTT. Translated: CASSRWTGMDQPQHF. The chain has TRBV27 and TRBJ1-5; 8 bases line up with TRBD1. The germline CDR1 and CDR2 sequences are MNHEY and SMNVEV (reference sequence). V shed 6 bases, J shed 5 bases, and the junction held 9 bases outside the gene matches. This CDR3 comprises 15 residues.

The chain recombines TRBV5-1 with TRBJ2-3; 10 nucleotides line up with TRBD2. The CDR3 consists of 16 residues. Germline loops: CDR1 SGHRS, CDR2 YFSETQ. Germline trimming cut 0 bases from V and 2 bases from J; bases unmatched to any gene: 3. The CDR3 DNA follows: TGCGCCAGCAGCTTGGATCTAGCGGGAGTCACAGATACGCAGTATTTT. This translates into CASSLDLAGVTDTQYF.

The rearrangement joins TRBV27 to TRBJ2-7; TRBD1 matches 7 bases. The CDR3 covers 14 residues. CDR1 and CDR2 (germline): MNHEY, SMNVEV (reference sequence). With V trimmed by 6 bases and J by 5 bases, 10 bases remained unmatched. CDR3 nucleotide sequence: TGTGCCAGCAGGTCCGCGACAGGGAGCAACGAGCAGTACTTC. As protein: CASRSATGSNEQYF.

This clone was detected only a few times. Other DNA sequences in this specimen translate into the identical CDR3. The chain carries TRBV7-9 and TRBJ2-1; D unclear. Trimming shortened V by 3 bases and J by 4 bases, and 4 bases separated the two germline ends. The CDR3 has 12 amino acids. CDR1 SEHNR and CDR2 FQNEAQ come from the germline V gene (reference sequence). The CDR3 sequence is CASSLGYNEQFF. CDR3 nucleotides: TGTGCCAGCAGCTTGGGGTACAATGAGCAGTTCTTC.

This chain joins TRBV5-1 and TRBJ1-1; TRBD1 matches at 7 bases. Germline loops: CDR1 SGHRS, CDR2 YFSETQ. V was pared by 0 bases and J by 4 bases, with 12 bases of the junction left unmatched. The CDR3 length is 17 residues. The CDR3 DNA reads as TGCGCCAGCAGCTTGGCAGAGGGGGCGTCGGTAATCACTGAAGCTTTCTTT. Its protein is CASSLAEGASVITEAFF.

The chain has TRBV18 and TRBJ2-4, with 9 bases that match TRBD1. Germline CDR1 is KGHSH and CDR2 is LQKENI. With V trimmed by 4 bases and J by 11 bases, 12 bases remained unmatched. The CDR3 totals 15 residues. DNA for the CDR3: TGTGCCAGCTCACAATCGACAGGGGGTATGGACGTTCAGTACTTC. It codes for CASSQSTGGMDVQYF.

This chain joins TRBV6-4 and TRBJ2-2; TRBD1 matches at 8 bases. The CDR3 runs to 16 residues. J gave up 6 bases and V 6 bases, and 12 bases lay outside the gene matches. Germline loops: CDR1 MRHNA, CDR2 SNTAGT. CDR3 amino acids: CASSRDRGWAPGELFF. The CDR3 DNA reads as TGTGCCAGCAGCCGCGACAGGGGCTGGGCCCCCGGGGAGCTGTTTTTT.

Only one count was recorded for this clone. This chain connects TRBV19 to TRBJ1-1, with a possible D match to TRBD1 (5 bases). The CDR3 length is 14 residues. Deletions cut 4 bases from V and 1 base from J, with 10 bases between. The germline V gene encodes CDR1 LNHDA and CDR2 SQIVND (reference sequence). The CDR3 region has the DNA TGTGCCAGTAGTACCGGGACGGCGAACACTGAAGCTTTCTTT. Its translation: CASSTGTANTEAFF.

The V call is TRBV28, the J call TRBJ2-1; 12 bases are shared with TRBD2. The trim removed 2 bases at V and 9 bases at J, leaving 5 bases unmatched. This CDR3 spans 15 amino acids. Germline V gene lookup returns CDR1 MDHEN and CDR2 SYDVKM. The CDR3 region has the DNA TGTGCCAGCAGTTTACCTAGCGGGAGGGCCAGTGAGCAGTTCTTC. Protein product: CASSLPSGRASEQFF.

The gene calls are TRBV4-2 and TRBJ1-4; D possibly corresponds to TRBD1 (6 bases). The germline V gene has CDR1 LGHNA and CDR2 YNFKEQ. Trimming stripped 2 bases from V and 7 bases from J, with 14 bases between. This CDR3 has 15 residues. CDR3 nucleotides: TGTGCCAGCAGCCAACCCCCCGGGGACACTGAAAAACTGTTTTTT. This sequence encodes CASSQPPGDTEKLFF.

The gene calls are TRBV4-1 and TRBJ1-5; D is unclear. V shed 0 bases and J shed 3 bases, with 12 bases lying between them. This CDR3 region has 16 residues. The germline V gene has CDR1 MGHRA and CDR2 YSYEKL. The CDR3 nucleotides are TGCGCCAGCAGCCAAGATCATACGGTCCCCAATCAGCCCCAGCATTTT. It codes for CASSQDHTVPNQPQHF.

The V and J genes are TRBV30 and TRBJ2-1; a weak D match, TRBD2 (5 bases). V gave up 2 bases and J gave up 4 bases, with 9 bases separating them. This CDR3 has 13 residues. Germline V gene sequence: CDR1 GTSNPN, CDR2 SVGIG (reference sequence). As DNA, the CDR3 is TGTGCCTGGAGTTTCCGGGGATACAATGAGCAGTTCTTC. Protein sequence: CAWSFRGYNEQFF.

The CDR3 region is CASTVPGQGAGQPQHF. The CDR3 DNA reads as TGTGCCAGCACCGTCCCGGGACAGGGGGCAGGACAGCCCCAGCATTTT. The chain employs TRBV28 and TRBJ1-5; TRBD1 matches at 12 bases. Germline CDR1 reads MDHEN; CDR2 reads SYDVKM. This CDR3 spans 16 amino acids. J gave up 7 bases and V 7 bases, and 11 bases lay outside the gene matches.

The V and J genes are TRBV10-3 and TRBJ2-7; D gene ambiguous. The CDR3 length is 15 residues. Trimming stripped 6 bases from V and 3 bases from J, with 18 bases between. Germline values: CDR1 ENHRY, CDR2 SYGVKD. The CDR3 DNA is TGTGCCATCAGCGCCCTGGGTGGTGCAGACTACGAGCAGTACTTC. Translating it yields CAISALGGADYEQYF.

J is TRBJ2-7 and V is TRBV6-5, with 12 bases identical to TRBD2. Germline V lookup: CDR1 MNHEY, CDR2 SVGAGI. J lost 4 bases, V lost 6 bases, and 1 base had no gene match. This CDR3 has 13 amino acids. The CDR3 here is CASRTSGSYEQYF. CDR3 DNA: TGTGCCAGCAGGACTAGCGGGAGTTACGAGCAGTACTTC.

V gene TRBV7-2 combines with J gene TRBJ2-7; either TRBD1 or TRBD2 may supply D (5 bases each). The germline V and J ends were trimmed by 8 bases and 0 bases, with 14 bases remaining between them. CDR1 is SGHTA and CDR2 is FQGNSA in the germline V gene. The CDR3 is 14 residues long. CDR3 in DNA: TGTGCCAGCCTTCCTGGGGACGGCTCCTACGAGCAGTACTTC. It yields the protein CASLPGDGSYEQYF. The complete variable domain, with remaining parts taken from reference TRBV7-2 and TRBJ2-7, reads GAGVSQSPSNKVTEKGKDVELRCDPISGHTALYWYRQSLGQGLEFLIYFQGNSAPDKSGLPSDRFSAERTGGSVSTLTIQRTQQEDSAVYLCASLPGDGSYEQYFGPGTRLTVT.

The chain couples TRBV7-9 to TRBJ2-7; the D is unclear. This CDR3 is built from 14 residues. The V end was cut by 2 bases, the J end by 0 bases, with 8 bases between. Germline values: CDR1 SEHNR, CDR2 FQNEAQ (reference sequence). For the CDR3, the DNA is TGTGCCAGCAGCTTAAGAGAGAGCTCCTACGAGCAGTACTTC. The encoded protein is CASSLRESSYEQYF.

This clone was seen just once. Within the sample, other DNA sequences also encode this same CDR3. The rearrangement links TRBV30 to TRBJ2-5, with D unresolved. Germline assignment: CDR1 GTSNPN and CDR2 SVGIG (reference sequence). The CDR3 loop spans 10 amino acids. V lost 4 bases and J 4 bases, leaving 4 bases between the germline ends. The CDR3 DNA is TGTGCCTGGAAGCGAGAGACCCAGTACTTC. This sequence encodes CAWKRETQYF.

This clone occurred a few times. The sample carries other DNA sequences with the same CDR3. The chain has TRBV27 and TRBJ1-2; the D is unclear. Trimming pared 3 bases from V and 5 bases from J, leaving 10 bases between. The length of the CDR3 is 13 residues. Germline V gives CDR1 MNHEY, CDR2 SMNVEV (reference sequence). CDR3 nucleotides: TGTGCCAGCAGTTTTAGGGCAGGTTATGGCTACACCTTC. Translated: CASSFRAGYGYTF.

This clone came up once. The chain is built from TRBV4-2 and TRBJ1-3; D might be TRBD1 (5 bases). CDR1 LGHNA and CDR2 YNFKEQ come from the germline V gene. This CDR3 region has 15 residues. Trimming removed 1 base from V and 0 bases from J, with 7 bases in between. The CDR3 coding sequence is TGTGCCAGCAGCCAAGCAGGGAACTCTGGAAACACCATATATTTT. Residues: CASSQAGNSGNTIYF.

This clone was counted between two and nine times. DNA for the CDR3: TGTGCCAGCAGCCAGGGACAGGGGCAGCCCCAGCATTTT. It translates to CASSQGQGQPQHF. This chain connects TRBV14 to TRBJ1-5; 10 nucleotides agree with TRBD1. The trim removed 3 bases at V and 7 bases at J, leaving 0 bases unmatched. The CDR3 is made up of 13 amino acids. From germline, CDR1 is SGHDN and CDR2 FVKESK. Full variable domain (missing parts from reference TRBV14 and TRBJ1-5): EAGVTQFPSHSVIEKGQTVTLRCDPISGHDNLYWYRRVMGKEIKFLLHFVKESKQDESGMPNNRFLAERTGGTYSTLKVQPAELEDSGVYFCASSQGQGQPQHFGDGTRLSIL.

V gene TRBV4-2 combines with J gene TRBJ2-7; a possible D gene is TRBD2 (6 bases). This CDR3 spans 17 amino acids. Germline V gene lookup returns CDR1 LGHNA and CDR2 YNFKEQ. Trimming removed 0 bases at V and 0 bases at J, with 15 bases between. The CDR3 DNA sequence: TGTGCCAGCAGCCAAGACTCCGCCGGGACTTTCTCCTACGAGCAGTACTTC. Translated: CASSQDSAGTFSYEQYF.

The V gene is TRBV7-2, the J gene TRBJ1-2; 9 bases align to TRBD1. This CDR3 comprises 16 residues. The V and J ends lost 3 bases and 4 bases, in that order; junction bases with no gene match: 9. CDR1 is SGHTA, CDR2 FQGNSA, per germline. In DNA form, the CDR3 reads TGTGCCAGCAGCTTGAGGTGGACAGGGGTTGGCTATGGCTACACCTTC. Its protein is CASSLRWTGVGYGYTF.

CDR3 protein: CASSQVQLDYEQYF. The DNA of the CDR3 is TGTGCCAGCAGCCAAGTACAACTAGACTACGAGCAGTACTTC. V usage is TRBV4-2 and J usage is TRBJ2-7; tentative D call: TRBD2 (5 bases). Trimming shortened V by 1 base and J by 3 bases, and 10 bases separated the two germline ends. This CDR3 is 14 amino acids long. Germline V gives CDR1 LGHNA, CDR2 YNFKEQ.

To note about this clone: Since a far larger clone is one base different, this is likely a read error. Other nucleotide sequences in the sample specify the same CDR3. The chain recombines TRBV27 with TRBJ2-7; D is unclear. This CDR3 spans 12 amino acids. The V gene's germline CDR1 is MNHEY and CDR2 SMNVEV (reference sequence). The CDR3 protein is CASRSPSYEQYF. In DNA form, the CDR3 reads TGCGCCAGCAGGTCCCCCTCGTACGAGCAGTACTTC.

CDR3 loop: CASSYKFTGELFF. The CDR3 coding sequence is TGTGCCAGCAGTTATAAATTCACCGGGGAGCTGTTTTTT. The chain is built from TRBV6-6 and TRBJ2-2; D is unresolved. V was shortened by 3 bases and J by 4 bases, with 6 bases between the two germline ends. In germline, CDR1 is MNHNY, CDR2 SVGAGI (reference sequence). The CDR3 has 13 residues.

As to this clone: A single base is all that separates this from a far larger clone, so a read error is likely. This chain uses TRBV30 with TRBJ1-2; D not certain. The CDR3 totals 13 residues. The ends were cut back, 0 bases at V and 2 bases at J, with 7 bases in the middle. CDR1 and CDR2 (germline): GTSNPN, SVGIG (reference sequence). CDR3 in DNA: TGTGCCTGGAGTGTATTACCAAACTATGGCTACACCTTC. It encodes CAWSVLPNYGYTF.

V usage is TRBV5-1 and J usage is TRBJ2-7; D call uncertain. The CDR3 extends over 13 amino acids. The germline gives CDR1 SGHRS, CDR2 YFSETQ. The V end was cut by 5 bases, the J end by 3 bases, with 12 bases between. Here the CDR3 DNA reads TGCGCCAGCAGTCCCAGTAACGGCTACGAGCAGTACTTC. Its translation: CASSPSNGYEQYF.

In this sample, this clone turned up many times. This chain links TRBV4-1 with TRBJ2-3; 9 nucleotides align to TRBD1. V lost 4 bases to trimming and J lost 1 base; unmatched junction nucleotides: 21. This CDR3 spans 21 amino acids. Germline V lookup: CDR1 MGHRA, CDR2 YSYEKL. CDR3 nucleotide sequence: TGCGCCAGCAGCCCCCTACGGGAAACAGGGGGCTGGCAACTGGGCACAGATACGCAGTATTTT. Amino acid sequence: CASSPLRETGGWQLGTDTQYF.

In the case of this clone: A far larger clone is one base from this, pointing to a likely read error. Other nucleotide sequences in the sample specify the same CDR3. This chain uses TRBV25-1 with TRBJ1-1; D unclear. The V end lost 1 base, the J end lost 5 bases, and 14 bases lay between the germline ends. This CDR3 spans 15 amino acids. CDR1 is MGHDK, CDR2 SYGVNS, per germline. CDR3 nucleotides: TGTGCCAGCAGTGAATGGAATCTGGGTTCTACTGAAGCTTTCTTT. This encodes CASSEWNLGSTEAFF.